This T cell receptor (beta chain) was retrieved from a study of shared clonotypes between healthy human individuals. Ten immunoSEQ deep assay plates were used to sequence unsorted PBMC DNA. Using immunoSEQ multiplex PCR, the repertoire was profiled, and TCRdb retains in-frame clones only, with some absent. The top ten clones hold roughly 13% of a sample with fewer than 650,000 clones, 76% of them seen once. The CDR3 is 13 amino acids. Looked up from germline, CDR1 is GTSNPN and CDR2 is SVGIG (reference sequence). Points on this clone: Its ends do not fully match the called genes, so a read error is possible.

Genomic DNA for unsorted samples was obtained from around 94 million PBMCs. The receptor comes from a woman in her 40s in good health. Some clones in this sample may be carry-over from other donors' samples. The sample taken for sequencing was PBMCs. The chain recombines TRBV30 with TRBJ2-7; TRBD1 is a possible D gene (6 bases). In DNA form, the CDR3 reads TGTGCCCGGAGAGGGACACGGACGTCCGAGCAGTACTTC. Translating gives CARRGTRTSEQYF. Full variable domain (missing parts from reference TRBV30 and TRBJ2-7): SQTIHQWPATLVQPVGSPLSLECTVEGTSNPNLYWYRQAAGRGLQLLFYSVGIGQISSEVPQNLSASRPQDRQFILSSKKLLLSDSGFYLCARRGTRTSEQYFGPGTRLTVT.